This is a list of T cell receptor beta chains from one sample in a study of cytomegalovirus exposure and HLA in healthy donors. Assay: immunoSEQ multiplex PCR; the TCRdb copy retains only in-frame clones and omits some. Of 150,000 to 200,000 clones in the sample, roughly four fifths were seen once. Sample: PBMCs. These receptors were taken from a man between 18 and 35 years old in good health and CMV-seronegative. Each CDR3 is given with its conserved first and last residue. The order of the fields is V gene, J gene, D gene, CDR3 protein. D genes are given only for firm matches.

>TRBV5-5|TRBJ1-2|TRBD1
CASSLEGQGLYGYTF
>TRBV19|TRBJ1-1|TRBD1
CATTGQGRTEAFF
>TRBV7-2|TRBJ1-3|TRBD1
CASSLRGQAGNTIYF
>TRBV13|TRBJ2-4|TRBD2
CASSSGLAGTKNIQYF
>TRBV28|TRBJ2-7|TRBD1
CASSSGQVHYEQYF
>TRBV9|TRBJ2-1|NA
CASSVAGRDEQFF
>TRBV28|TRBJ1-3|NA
CASRPGGAGNTIYF
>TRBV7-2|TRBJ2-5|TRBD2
CASSRGLAGEVAGETQYF
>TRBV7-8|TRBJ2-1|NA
CASSLSGFHNEQFF
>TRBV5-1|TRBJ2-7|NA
CASSLGSWLTAYEQYF
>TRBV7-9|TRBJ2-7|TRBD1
CASSPRDRGYEQYF
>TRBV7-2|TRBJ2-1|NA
CASSLRSSYNEQFF
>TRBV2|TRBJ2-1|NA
CASSPTGVPGNEQFF
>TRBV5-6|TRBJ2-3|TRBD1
CASSEGASTDTQYF
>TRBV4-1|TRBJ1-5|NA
CASSQGHTTSNQPQHF
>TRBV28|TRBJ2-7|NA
CASSKIWVSGSYEQYF